Each of the 18 T cell receptor beta chains below was sequenced from the same sample in a study of identical twins. MiXCR, run by TCRdb on the 5' RACE reads, gives a single entry per CDR3 protein. This sample carries 200,000 to 250,000 distinct CDR3 sequences, 6.5% of them seen once, and the ten largest clones take roughly 14%. Separately, the same data were catalogued under a study of T cells expressing NK-cell markers.

The sequencing sample was made of CD8+ T cells sorted from blood. Every receptor here comes from a woman between 18 and 30 years old in good health.

At least ten counts were recorded for this clonotype. The CDR3 nucleotides are TGTGCCAGCAGTTTAATAGCGGGGGGGCACGCAGATACGCAGTATTTT. Its protein is CASSLIAGGHADTQYF. The V gene is TRBV27, the J gene TRBJ2-3; 11 nucleotides agree with TRBD2. CDR3 length equals 16 residues. The V gene end was trimmed by 2 bases and the J gene end by 4 bases; junction bases not matched to a gene: 5. Germline V lookup: CDR1 MNHEY, CDR2 SMNVEV (reference sequence).

This clonotype was counted a few times. This chain uses TRBV2 with TRBJ2-7, with D possibly TRBD1 on 7 matching bases. CDR3 size: 13 residues. Germline assignment: CDR1 SNHLY and CDR2 FYNNEI. The V gene lost 6 bases and the J gene lost 4 bases, with 13 bases spanning the gap. CDR3 amino acids: CASSPRGRYEQYF. The CDR3 DNA reads TGTGCCAGCAGCCCCAGGGGGAGGTACGAGCAGTACTTC.

This clonotype turned up a few times. The chain's CDR3 is CASSHLNIGENTGELFF. The DNA of the CDR3 is TGTGCCAGCAGCCATCTGAACATAGGGGAGAACACCGGGGAGCTGTTTTTT. The V call is TRBV14, the J call TRBJ2-2; TRBD1 might be the D (5 bases). The ends were cut back, 3 bases at V and 1 base at J, with 15 bases in the middle. The CDR3 consists of 17 residues. The V gene's germline CDR1 is SGHDN and CDR2 FVKESK.

In DNA, the CDR3 is TGTGCCATCAGTGAGCCGGGGCAGGGTGAATACGAGCAGTACTTC. Encoded protein: CAISEPGQGEYEQYF. The chain recombines TRBV10-3 with TRBJ2-7; D may correspond to TRBD1 or TRBD2 (5 bases each). The V end lost 2 bases, the J end lost 4 bases, and 15 bases lay between the germline ends. Germline V lookup: CDR1 ENHRY, CDR2 SYGVKD. The length of the CDR3 is 15 residues.

This clonotype was observed a handful of times. The chain has TRBV29-1 and TRBJ2-7; 10 nucleotides agree with TRBD1. Trimming removed 8 bases from V and 4 bases from J; junction bases left unmatched: 8. CDR1 is SQVTM, CDR2 ANQGSEA, per germline. The CDR3 contains 13 residues. CDR3 protein: CSTRTGGGYEQYF. The CDR3, as DNA: TGCAGCACACGGACAGGGGGGGGGTACGAGCAGTACTTC.

This clonotype occurred a few times. V is TRBV6-1 and J is TRBJ2-5; TRBD2 matches 10 bases. Per the germline V gene, CDR1 is MNHNS and CDR2 is SASEGT. This CDR3 spans 16 amino acids. The J segment lost 5 bases and the V segment lost 3 bases, leaving 9 bases of the junction unmatched. The CDR3 region is CASSERGLAVPETQYF. The CDR3, as DNA: TGTGCCAGCAGTGAGCGTGGACTAGCGGTCCCCGAGACCCAGTACTTC.

The V call is TRBV30, the J call TRBJ2-3, with TRBD2 matching over 7 bases. This CDR3 is built from 16 residues. J gave up 0 bases and V 1 base, and 7 bases lay outside the gene matches. Per germline, CDR1 GTSNPN and CDR2 SVGIG (reference sequence). CDR3 amino acids: CAWSGGDYLSTDTQYF. CDR3 in DNA: TGTGCCTGGAGTGGAGGGGACTACCTCAGCACAGATACGCAGTATTTT.

Only a few counts were recorded for this clonotype. The V call is TRBV6-2 or TRBV6-3, the J call TRBJ2-1; 7 bases match TRBD2. The CDR3 loop spans 14 amino acids. Germline CDR1 and CDR2: MNHEY and SVGEGT. J was trimmed by 1 base and V by 7 bases; bases with no gene match: 4. As DNA, the CDR3 is TGTGCCAGCATGGGACTACGATCCTACAATGAGCAGTTCTTC. Translating it yields CASMGLRSYNEQFF.

The sample holds a few counts of this clonotype. V gene TRBV21-1 combines with J gene TRBJ2-7. TRBV21-1 is flagged as a pseudogene. The CDR3 has 13 residues. CDR3 region: CASSNRIVDEQYF. The DNA for the CDR3 is TGTGCCAGCAGCAATCGGATCGTTGACGAGCAGTACTTC.

This clonotype has just a few counts. This chain connects TRBV29-1 to TRBJ1-1; D not certain. Germline loops: CDR1 SQVTM, CDR2 ANQGSEA. The V gene lost 7 bases and the J gene lost 6 bases, with 21 bases spanning the gap. The CDR3 is 14 amino acids. The CDR3 sequence is CSAGYVDVIAEAFF. The DNA for the CDR3 is TGCAGCGCTGGTTACGTAGACGTTATAGCTGAAGCTTTCTTT. Using reference TRBV29-1 and TRBJ1-1 for the parts outside the CDR3, the full variable domain is SAVISQKPSRDICQRGTSLTIQCQVDSQVTMMFWYRQQPGQSLTLIATANQGSEATYESGFVIDKFPISRPNLTFSTLTVSNMSPEDSSIYLCSAGYVDVIAEAFFGQGTRLTVV.

The rearrangement links TRBV7-2 to TRBJ2-1, with 8 bases that match TRBD1. Looked up from germline, CDR1 is SGHTA and CDR2 is FQGNSA. Trimming took 8 bases from V and 6 from J; bases not matched to a gene: 6. The CDR3 is 13 amino acids. As DNA, the CDR3 is TGTGCCAGCTACAGGGGGGACCTCAATGAGCAGTTCTTC. It codes for CASYRGDLNEQFF.

The chain recombines TRBV6-5 with TRBJ2-3; D perhaps matches TRBD2 (7 bases). V lost 2 bases, J lost 2 bases, and 17 bases lay in between. This CDR3 is built from 17 residues. In germline, CDR1 is MNHEY, CDR2 SVGAGI. The CDR3 DNA reads as TGTGCCAGCAGTTACCGCCGTGGGGGGGCGTACACAGATACGCAGTATTTT. Its protein is CASSYRRGGAYTDTQYF.

The chain recombines TRBV10-3 with TRBJ2-7, with 8 bases aligning to TRBD2. CDR1 and CDR2 from the germline V gene are ENHRY and SYGVKD. V lost 6 bases, J lost 5 bases, and 15 bases stayed unmatched. The CDR3 length is 16 residues. CDR3 DNA sequence: TGTGCCATCAGAGTACCCACTAGCGGAGGGGGTAACGAGCAGTACTTC. Protein sequence: CAIRVPTSGGGNEQYF.

Here the CDR3 reads CSARDLKEDYGYTF. DNA of the CDR3: TGCAGTGCTAGAGATTTGAAAGAAGACTATGGCTACACCTTC. V is TRBV20-1 and J is TRBJ1-2; no clear D. The germline V gene has CDR1 DFQATT and CDR2 SNEGSKA (reference sequence). This CDR3 is built from 14 residues. Trimming pared 0 bases from V and 3 bases from J, leaving 11 bases between.

This clonotype was counted between two and nine times. The chain couples TRBV5-6 to TRBJ1-5; D not resolved. In germline, CDR1 is SGHDT, CDR2 YYEEEE. This CDR3 spans 14 amino acids. Trimming took off 2 bases at V and 4 bases at J, with 10 bases between the two ends. The CDR3 spells CASSFGIDNQPQHF. CDR3 bases: TGTGCCAGCAGCTTCGGTATAGATAATCAGCCCCAGCATTTT.

This clonotype showed up many times. The rearrangement uses TRBV7-2 and TRBJ2-3; TRBD1 agrees at 11 bases. The CDR3 is 17 amino acids. Trimming took 5 bases from V and 0 from J; bases not matched to a gene: 7. CDR1 is SGHTA, CDR2 FQGNSA, per germline. In DNA form, the CDR3 reads TGTGCCAGCAGCCGCACCGGGACAGGGGGTAGCACAGATACGCAGTATTTT. As protein: CASSRTGTGGSTDTQYF. Together with reference TRBV7-2 and TRBJ2-3, the CDR3 gives the full variable domain: GAGVSQSPSNKVTEKGKDVELRCDPISGHTALYWYRQSLGQGLEFLIYFQGNSAPDKSGLPSDRFSAERTGGSVSTLTIQRTQQEDSAVYLCASSRTGTGGSTDTQYFGPGTRLTVL.

This clonotype has a handful of counts. This chain connects TRBV7-9 to TRBJ1-4, with D hard to call. V was cut by 5 bases and J by 8 bases, with 9 bases left in between. In germline, CDR1 is SEHNR, CDR2 FQNEAQ (reference sequence). The CDR3 length is 12 residues. CDR3 amino acids: CASSPEREKLFF. Written as DNA, the CDR3 is TGTGCCAGCAGCCCCGAGCGAGAAAAACTGTTTTTT.

In its sample, this clonotype was seen many times. J is TRBJ2-1 and V is TRBV11-2; a possible D gene is TRBD2 (6 bases). This CDR3 region has 16 residues. Trimming stripped 0 bases from V and 5 bases from J, with 14 bases between. CDR1 SGHAT and CDR2 FQNNGV come from the germline V gene. The CDR3 is CASSLEGTGYNNEQFF. Here the CDR3 DNA reads TGTGCCAGCAGCTTAGAGGGGACTGGATACAACAATGAGCAGTTCTTC.